The TCR beta chain described here comes from a study of blood T cells in healthy people across ages. General study findings and limits: Versus aged donors, long-lived donors had higher diversity and more naive CD4+ cells.

PCR was performed a second time for about 6 to 12 cycles using a sample-barcoded 5' primer and a J-beta primer mix. TCRdb re-analysed the 5' RACE reads in MiXCR, keeping a single row per CDR3 protein. The repertoire holds 1.5 million to 1.9 million distinct CDR3 sequences, about 45% seen once, with over 3.5% in the top ten. On this clonotype: The antigen remains unidentified.

The CDR3 extends over 15 amino acids. V lost 0 bases and J 6 bases, leaving 14 bases between the germline ends. CDR1 is MGHRA and CDR2 is YSYEKL in the germline V gene. The V and J genes are TRBV4-1 and TRBJ1-1, with D perhaps TRBD1 (5 bases). The TCR was taken from a young woman in good health. Sequenced sample: blood. CDR3 nucleotide sequence: TGCGCCAGCAGCCAAGACAGGGACTTATTCTCTGAAGCTTTCTTT. Its translation: CASSQDRDLFSEAFF.